The next 9 T cell receptor beta chains were all read from a single sample in a study of blood T cell repertoires in COVID-19. The protocol was immunoSEQ multiplex PCR, while the TCRdb copy is restricted to in-frame clones and leaves out a portion. The sample has roughly 40,000 clones, approximately 70% seen once. The sequenced sample consisted of peripheral blood. The receptors come from a man older than 75 with acute or convalescent COVID-19.

The genes are TRBV10-3 and TRBJ2-7, with D unresolved. V shed 4 bases and J shed 0 bases, with 10 bases lying between them. Germline V lookup: CDR1 ENHRY, CDR2 SYGVKD. The CDR3 spans 14 residues. The CDR3 DNA reads TGTGCCATCAGTGTACGCGCCATCTCCTACGAGCAGTACTTC. Residues: CAISVRAISYEQYF.

This clone was picked up many times. The genes are TRBV14 and TRBJ1-1; weak D call: TRBD1 (5 bases). The CDR3 covers 17 residues. Germline loops: CDR1 SGHDN, CDR2 FVKESK. Trimming cost V 4 bases and J 6 bases, with 24 bases left between them. CDR3 protein: CASSPQKGPALAAEAFF. CDR3 sequence (DNA): TGTGCCAGCAGCCCCCAAAAGGGGCCGGCCCTTGCGGCTGAAGCTTTCTTT.

This chain uses TRBV9 with TRBJ2-2, with 9 nucleotides matching TRBD2. This CDR3 spans 15 amino acids. Trimming at V came to 4 bases and at J to 5 bases, leaving 6 bases not matched to a gene. Germline CDR1 reads SGDLS; CDR2 reads YYNGEE. CDR3 nucleotide sequence: TGTGCCAGCAGCCCCCTAGCGGGATTGACCGGGGAGCTGTTTTTT. Translating gives CASSPLAGLTGELFF.

The V gene is TRBV21-1, the J gene TRBJ2-1; TRBD2 was called by the table and not checked on the DNA. TRBV21-1 is marked as a pseudogene. The CDR3 is 18 residues long. The CDR3 DNA follows: TGTGCCAGCAGGTGGGGTTTTGCGGGAGGGCCATTTTCCAATGAGCAGTTCTTC. It specifies CASRWGFAGGPFSNEQFF.

The chain employs TRBV18 and TRBJ2-1, with a possible D match to TRBD1 (5 bases). Germline loops: CDR1 KGHSH, CDR2 LQKENI. The CDR3 spans 15 residues. Trimming took 3 bases from V and 6 from J, leaving 15 bases between them. Here the CDR3 reads CASSPAATGSNEQFF. The CDR3 DNA reads TGTGCCAGCTCACCGGCGGCCACAGGATCCAATGAGCAGTTCTTC.

In its sample, this clone was seen once. As the CDR3 is not closed by the conserved phenylalanine or tryptophan, this likely results from a read error. Here the CDR3 reads CASSYQGSTDAFV. The CDR3 DNA sequence: TGTGCCAGCAGTTACCAGGGTTCCACTGACGCTTTCGTT. The rearrangement uses TRBV6-5 and TRBJ1-1, with D maybe TRBD1 (5 bases). The CDR3 runs 13 residues. Germline-derived CDR1 and CDR2 are MNHEY and SVGAGI.

The chain combines TRBV7-8 with TRBJ2-5, with 7 bases lining up with TRBD1. J was trimmed by 5 bases and V by 1 base; bases with no gene match: 4. CDR3 length: 14 residues. The germline gives CDR1 SGHVS, CDR2 FQNEAQ. DNA for the CDR3: TGTGCCAGCAGCTTAGGGCGCAGGGGGGAGACCCAGTACTTC. This translates into CASSLGRRGETQYF.

This clone has only a few counts. J is TRBJ2-2 and V is TRBV3-1 (or the pseudogene TRBV3-2), with TRBD1 matching over 8 bases. Per the germline V gene, CDR1 is LGHDT and CDR2 is YNNKEL (reference sequence). V gave up 4 bases and J gave up 4 bases; unmatched junction bases: 5. The CDR3 extends over 15 amino acids. The DNA for the CDR3 is TGTGCCAGCAGCCCTCGGACAGGGATCACCGGGGAGCTGTTTTTT. Its translation: CASSPRTGITGELFF.

In its sample, this clone was seen many times. The rearrangement uses TRBV30 and TRBJ2-7; 9 nucleotides match TRBD2. This CDR3 region has 14 residues. V was clipped by 5 bases and J by 1 base; unmatched bases: 6. Germline V gene data show CDR1 as GTSNPN and CDR2 as SVGIG (reference sequence). In nucleotides, the CDR3 is TGTGCCTGGCGGAGACTAGCGGATTCCTACGAGCAGTACTTC. This gives the protein CAWRRLADSYEQYF.